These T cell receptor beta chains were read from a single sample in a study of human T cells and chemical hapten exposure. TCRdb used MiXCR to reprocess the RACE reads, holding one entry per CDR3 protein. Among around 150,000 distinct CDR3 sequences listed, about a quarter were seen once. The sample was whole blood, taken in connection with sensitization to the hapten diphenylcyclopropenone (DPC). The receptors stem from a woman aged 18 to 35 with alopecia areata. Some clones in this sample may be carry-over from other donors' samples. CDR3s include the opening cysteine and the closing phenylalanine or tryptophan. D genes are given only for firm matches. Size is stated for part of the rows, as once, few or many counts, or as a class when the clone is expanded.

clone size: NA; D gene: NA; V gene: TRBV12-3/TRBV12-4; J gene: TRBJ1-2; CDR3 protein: CASSQGAGTYGYTF; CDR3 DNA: TGTGCCAGCAGTCAAGGGGCGGGGACCTATGGCTACACCTTC
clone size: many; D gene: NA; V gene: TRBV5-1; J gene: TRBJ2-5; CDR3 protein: CASRVGTQEETQYF; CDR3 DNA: TGCGCCAGCAGGGTCGGGACGCAAGAAGAGACCCAGTACTTC
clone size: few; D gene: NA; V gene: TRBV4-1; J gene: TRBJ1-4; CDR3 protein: CASSRPHLQFEKLFF; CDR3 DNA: TGCGCCAGCAGCCGTCCCCACCTCCAATTTGAAAAACTGTTTTTT
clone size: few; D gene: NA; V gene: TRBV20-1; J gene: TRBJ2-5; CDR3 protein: CSAPRQNQETQYF; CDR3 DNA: TGCAGTGCCCCCAGACAAAACCAAGAGACCCAGTACTTC
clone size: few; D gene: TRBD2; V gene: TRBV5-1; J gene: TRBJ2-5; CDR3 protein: CASSLGPVVGGGRKTETQYF; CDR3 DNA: TGCGCCAGCAGCTTGGGCCCCGTAGTAGGCGGGGGACGAAAAACGGAGACCCAGTACTTC
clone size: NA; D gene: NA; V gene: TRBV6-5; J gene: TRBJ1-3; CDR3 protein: CASEGGNTIYF; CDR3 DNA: TGTGCCAGCGAGGGGGGGAACACCATATATTTT
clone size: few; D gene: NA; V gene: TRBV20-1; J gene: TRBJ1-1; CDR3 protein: CSASVRNTEAFF; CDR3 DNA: TGCAGTGCTAGTGTGAGGAACACTGAAGCTTTCTTT
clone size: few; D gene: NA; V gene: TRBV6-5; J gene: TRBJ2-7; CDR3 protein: CASSYGHDRRSSYEQYF; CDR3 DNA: TGTGCCAGCAGTTACGGCCACGACCGAAGGAGCTCCTACGAGCAGTACTTC
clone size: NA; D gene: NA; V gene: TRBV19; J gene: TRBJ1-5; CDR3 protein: CASSIGSGGQPQHF; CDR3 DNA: TGTGCCAGTAGTATCGGGAGCGGAGGTCAGCCCCAGCATTTT
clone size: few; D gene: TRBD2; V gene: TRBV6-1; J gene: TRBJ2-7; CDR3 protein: CASTRLASPREQYF; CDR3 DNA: TGTGCCAGCACTCGACTAGCCTCTCCACGGGAGCAGTACTTC
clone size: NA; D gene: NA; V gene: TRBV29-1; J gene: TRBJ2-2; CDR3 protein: CSVAFTGELFF; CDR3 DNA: TGCAGCGTTGCTTTCACCGGGGAGCTGTTTTTT
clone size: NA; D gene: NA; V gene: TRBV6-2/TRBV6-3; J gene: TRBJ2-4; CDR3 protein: CVSSYSGTSKNIQYF; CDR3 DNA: TGTGTCAGCAGTTACTCCGGGACATCGAAAAACATTCAGTACTTC
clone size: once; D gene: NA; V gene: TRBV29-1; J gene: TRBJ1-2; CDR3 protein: CSVDGGTNYGYTF; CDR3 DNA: TGCAGCGTTGACGGCGGGACTAACTATGGCTACACCTTC
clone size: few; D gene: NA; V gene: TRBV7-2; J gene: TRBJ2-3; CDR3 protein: CASSLGVLDTQYF; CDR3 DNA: TGTGCCAGCAGCTTAGGCGTACTTGATACGCAGTATTTT
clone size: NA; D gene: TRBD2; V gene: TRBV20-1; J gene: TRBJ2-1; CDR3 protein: CSARSGGAVYNEQFF; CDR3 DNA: TGCAGTGCTAGAAGCGGGGGAGCGGTCTACAATGAGCAGTTCTTC
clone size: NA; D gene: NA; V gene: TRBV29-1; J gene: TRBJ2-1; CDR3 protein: CSVDPTSLQFF; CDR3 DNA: TGCAGCGTTGATCCTACTAGTTTACAGTTCTTC
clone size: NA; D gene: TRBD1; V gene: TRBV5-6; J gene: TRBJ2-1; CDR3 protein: CASSPGTGQGFDEQFF; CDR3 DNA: TGTGCCAGCAGCCCAGGGACAGGACAGGGTTTCGATGAGCAGTTCTTC
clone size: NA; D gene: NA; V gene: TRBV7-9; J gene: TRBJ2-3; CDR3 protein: CASSWKDRYTDTQYF; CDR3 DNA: TGTGCCAGCAGCTGGAAGGACCGCTACACAGATACGCAGTATTTT
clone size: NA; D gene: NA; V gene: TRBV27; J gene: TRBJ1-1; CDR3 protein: CASRMRINTEAFF; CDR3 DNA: TGTGCCAGCAGAATGAGGATAAACACTGAAGCTTTCTTT
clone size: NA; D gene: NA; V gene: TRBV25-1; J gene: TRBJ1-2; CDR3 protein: CASSETANRANYGYTF; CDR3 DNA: TGTGCCAGCAGTGAGACAGCTAATAGAGCTAACTATGGCTACACCTTC
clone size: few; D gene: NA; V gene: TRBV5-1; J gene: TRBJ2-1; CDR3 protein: CASSLSAPPRDEQFF; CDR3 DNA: TGCGCCAGCAGCTTGTCCGCACCGCCGCGGGATGAGCAGTTCTTC
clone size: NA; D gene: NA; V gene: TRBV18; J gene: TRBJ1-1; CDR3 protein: CASSPRQALNTEAFF; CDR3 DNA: TGTGCCAGCTCACCGCGGCAGGCACTGAACACTGAAGCTTTCTTT
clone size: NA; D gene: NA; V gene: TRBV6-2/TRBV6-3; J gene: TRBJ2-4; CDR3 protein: CASSRTENIQYF; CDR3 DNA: TGTGCCAGCAGTAGGACGGAGAACATTCAGTACTTC
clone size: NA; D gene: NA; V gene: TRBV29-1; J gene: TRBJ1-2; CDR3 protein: CSVVPLAGVFYGYTF; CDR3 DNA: TGCAGCGTTGTGCCCCTAGCCGGCGTTTTCTATGGCTACACCTTC
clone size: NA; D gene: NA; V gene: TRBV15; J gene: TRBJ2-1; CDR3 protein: CATSRDLADNEQFF; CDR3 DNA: TGTGCCACCAGCAGAGATCTGGCCGACAATGAGCAGTTCTTC
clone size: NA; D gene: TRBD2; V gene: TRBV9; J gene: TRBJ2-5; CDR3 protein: CASSEPLAGGLKTQYF; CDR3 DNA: TGTGCCAGCAGCGAACCACTAGCGGGGGGTCTGAAGACCCAGTACTTC
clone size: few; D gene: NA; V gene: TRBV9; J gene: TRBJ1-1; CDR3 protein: CASSKTNLGSTEAFF; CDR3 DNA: TGTGCCAGCAGCAAAACGAACCTCGGGAGCACTGAAGCTTTCTTT
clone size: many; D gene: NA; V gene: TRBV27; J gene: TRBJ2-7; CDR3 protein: CATYEQYF; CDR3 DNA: TGTGCCACTTACGAGCAGTACTTC
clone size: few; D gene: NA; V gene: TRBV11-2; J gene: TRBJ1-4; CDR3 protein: CASSLGNRPNEKLFF; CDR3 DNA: TGTGCCAGCAGCTTAGGAAATAGGCCGAATGAAAAACTGTTTTTT
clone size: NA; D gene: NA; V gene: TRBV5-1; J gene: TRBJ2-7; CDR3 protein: CASSSRDATYEQYF; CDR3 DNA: TGCGCCAGCAGCTCCCGGGACGCAACCTACGAGCAGTACTTC
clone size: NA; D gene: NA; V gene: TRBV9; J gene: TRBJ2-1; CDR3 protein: CASSVEPTTYNEQFF; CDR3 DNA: TGTGCCAGCAGCGTAGAACCGACTACCTACAATGAGCAGTTCTTC
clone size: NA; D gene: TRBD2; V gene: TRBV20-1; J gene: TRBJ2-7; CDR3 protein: CSARDSGSSPYEQYF; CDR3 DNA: TGCAGTGCCAGGGATAGCGGGAGTTCCCCCTACGAGCAGTACTTC
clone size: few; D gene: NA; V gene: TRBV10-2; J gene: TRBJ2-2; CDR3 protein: CASSEFHSAGELFF; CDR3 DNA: TGCGCCAGCAGCGAATTTCATTCCGCCGGGGAGCTGTTTTTT
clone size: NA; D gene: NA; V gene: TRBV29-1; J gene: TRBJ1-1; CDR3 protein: CSVPGLGGTAFF; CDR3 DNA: TGCAGCGTCCCCGGCCTGGGGGGGACAGCTTTCTTT
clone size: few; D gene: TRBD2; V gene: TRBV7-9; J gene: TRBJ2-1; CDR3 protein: CASSLGASGPSSYNEQFF; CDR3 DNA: TGTGCCAGCAGCTTAGGGGCTAGCGGGCCGAGCTCCTACAATGAGCAGTTCTTC
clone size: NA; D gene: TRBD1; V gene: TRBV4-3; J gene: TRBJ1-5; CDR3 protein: CASSRTWDRGQPQHF; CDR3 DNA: TGCGCCAGCAGCCGAACGTGGGACAGGGGACAGCCCCAGCATTTT
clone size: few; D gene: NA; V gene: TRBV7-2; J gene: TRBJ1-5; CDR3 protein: CASSAWGNQPQHF; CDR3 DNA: TGTGCCAGCAGTGCCTGGGGCAATCAGCCCCAGCATTTT
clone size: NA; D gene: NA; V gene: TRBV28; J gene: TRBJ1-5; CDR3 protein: CASMGGNQPQHF; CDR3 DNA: TGTGCCAGCATGGGCGGGAATCAGCCCCAGCATTTT